This entry lists 32 T cell receptor beta chains sequenced from one sample in a study of cytomegalovirus exposure and HLA in healthy donors (dated by TCRdb to between 2016 and 2019). To prepare the library, the immunoSEQ multiplex PCR assay was applied. A mixture of 60 forward primers for TCR Vbeta segments and 13 reverse primers for TCR Jbeta segments was used in the multiplex PCR. In TCRdb, the immuneACCESS table is reduced to in-frame sequences with V and J assigned. These tables do not hold every clone; where another copy was compared, an unresolved V gene accounts for under half, and the others remain unexplained. This sample gives 250,000 to 350,000 clones in total; about nine tenths of them show up just once. Together, the top ten hold 3% to 4% of the sample. Sequenced: PBMCs. These receptors were taken from a man between 35 and 55 years old in good health and CMV-seropositive.

The chain uses TRBV28 and TRBJ2-3; no firm D call. Germline lookup yields CDR1 MDHEN and CDR2 SYDVKM. There are 14 residues in the CDR3. V was clipped by 5 bases and J by 3 bases, with 12 bases between them. The CDR3 here is CASSPPLVTDTQYF. The CDR3 nucleotides read TGTGCCAGCAGTCCCCCTCTAGTTACAGATACGCAGTATTTT.

CDR3 bases: TGTGCCAGCAGTCTACAGGTGCGAGAGACCCAGTACTTC. Translating it yields CASSLQVRETQYF. The chain links TRBV2 to TRBJ2-5, with D tentatively TRBD1 (5 bases). The CDR3 is 13 residues long. V was pared by 5 bases and J by 4 bases, with 11 bases between. The germline CDR1 and CDR2 sequences are SNHLY and FYNNEI.

This chain joins TRBV7-2 and TRBJ2-5; the match to TRBD1 covers 7 bases. Trimming removed 3 bases from V and 5 bases from J; junction bases left unmatched: 6. Germline loops: CDR1 SGHTA, CDR2 FQGNSA. The CDR3 is 14 amino acids. The CDR3: CASSLTGRGETQYF. In DNA, the CDR3 is TGTGCCAGCAGCTTGACAGGGCGCGGCGAGACCCAGTACTTC.

This CDR3 is CASSLSGSAYEQYF. The CDR3 bases are TGTGCCAGCAGCTTGTCAGGTTCGGCCTACGAGCAGTACTTC. The V call is TRBV7-8, the J call TRBJ2-7; D remains unclear. The CDR3 sequence is 14 residues long. Trimming pared 3 bases from V and 2 bases from J, leaving 11 bases between. Germline loops: CDR1 SGHVS, CDR2 FQNEAQ.

The chain joins TRBV4-3 to TRBJ1-2; 11 positions match TRBD1. Germline lookup yields CDR1 LGHNA and CDR2 YSLEER. The ends lost 0 bases at V and 8 bases at J; junction bases unmatched: 8. The CDR3 has 16 amino acids. The CDR3 bases are TGCGCCAGCAGCCAAGATATCAGGGACAGGGGGTGGGGCTACACCTTC. Translation: CASSQDIRDRGWGYTF.

The gene calls are TRBV27 and TRBJ1-2; 9 nucleotides line up with TRBD1. V was clipped by 6 bases and J by 0 bases; unmatched bases: 11. Germline V gene sequence: CDR1 MNHEY, CDR2 SMNVEV (reference sequence). This CDR3 is 17 amino acids long. The CDR3, as DNA: TGTGCCAGCAGCCAATCCCCACAGGGGGCGGCTAACTATGGCTACACCTTC. Protein: CASSQSPQGAANYGYTF.

Concerning this clone: One end of the junction does not line up with germline, which may come from a read error. V and J are TRBV7-9 and TRBJ2-1; 11 bases are shared with TRBD2. This CDR3 region has 17 residues. Germline V CDR1 and CDR2: SEHNR, FQNEAQ (reference sequence). The CDR3 protein is CSSSLNRGLADYNEQFF. The CDR3 DNA reads TGTTCCAGCAGCTTAAATAGGGGACTAGCGGACTACAATGAGCAGTTCTTC.

This chain joins TRBV10-3 and TRBJ2-3; tentatively, D is TRBD2 (6 bases). V gave up 5 bases and J gave up 3 bases, with 18 bases separating them. This CDR3 has 16 residues. Germline V gives CDR1 ENHRY, CDR2 SYGVKD. The CDR3 loop reads CAISPLGGRGTDTQYF. The CDR3 region has the DNA TGTGCCATCAGTCCACTTGGAGGGAGAGGGACAGATACGCAGTATTTT.

This sequence joins TRBV7-6 and TRBJ2-3, with 7 bases identical to TRBD2. The length of the CDR3 is 15 residues. Germline V gene data show CDR1 as SGHVS and CDR2 as FNYEAQ. J gave up 0 bases and V 3 bases, and 3 bases lay outside the gene matches. CDR3 residues: CASSLSSGSTDTQYF. The CDR3 bases are TGTGCCAGCAGCTTGAGTAGCGGGAGCACAGATACGCAGTATTTT.

The CDR3 nucleotides are TGTGCCAGCAGCTTAGGCGGGACAGGGGGCCACATTCAGTACTTC. It encodes CASSLGGTGGHIQYF. The chain has TRBV7-2 and TRBJ2-4; TRBD1 aligns across 12 bases. J lost 8 bases, V lost 1 base, and 3 bases had no gene match. The CDR3 spans 15 residues. CDR1 is SGHTA and CDR2 is FQGNSA in the germline V gene.

This clone was picked up a small number of times. The V gene is TRBV9, the J gene TRBJ2-1, with D perhaps matching TRBD2 (5 bases). Trimming took 4 bases from V and 5 from J, leaving 10 bases between them. CDR3 size: 13 residues. Germline V gives CDR1 SGDLS, CDR2 YYNGEE. CDR3 sequence (DNA): TGTGCCAGCAGCTCTCTAGCCGACAATGAGCAGTTCTTC. It translates to CASSSLADNEQFF.

The CDR3 DNA sequence: TGTGCCAGCAGCGAGCCGACTAGGGGAGGCAAAAACATTCAGTACTTC. Its translation is CASSEPTRGGKNIQYF. This chain connects TRBV9 to TRBJ2-4, with D perhaps matching TRBD2 (6 bases). Trimming left V 3 bases short and J 3 bases short, with 16 bases between. CDR3 size: 16 residues. Germline values: CDR1 SGDLS, CDR2 YYNGEE.

The chain uses TRBV7-2 and TRBJ2-4, with 7 bases lining up with TRBD1. CDR3 length: 17 residues. V lost 5 bases to trimming and J lost 0 bases; unmatched junction nucleotides: 10. The germline V gene has CDR1 SGHTA and CDR2 FQGNSA. The CDR3 region is CASSPRDSFLAKNIQYF. CDR3 nucleotides: TGTGCCAGCAGCCCCCGGGACAGTTTCTTAGCCAAAAACATTCAGTACTTC.

The chain is built from TRBV5-1 and TRBJ1-3, with D unresolved. The germline V gene encodes CDR1 SGHRS and CDR2 YFSETQ. Trimming pared 3 bases from V and 0 bases from J, leaving 10 bases between. There are 15 residues in the CDR3. The CDR3 sequence: CASSSEGVSGNTIYF. In DNA, the CDR3 is TGCGCCAGCAGCTCCGAGGGTGTCTCTGGAAACACCATATATTTT.

This clone has just one count. The chain links TRBV27 to TRBJ2-5; perhaps TRBD1 as D (6 bases). CDR3 length: 14 amino acids. The V gene lost 5 bases and the J gene lost 5 bases, with 15 bases spanning the gap. Germline V gene sequence: CDR1 MNHEY, CDR2 SMNVEV (reference sequence). The CDR3 nucleotides are TGTGCCAGCAGTCCGATGACAGGCTTGGAGACCCAGTACTTC. It codes for CASSPMTGLETQYF.

The J gene is TRBJ2-1, the V gene TRBV28; no reliable D call. Germline V gene data show CDR1 as MDHEN and CDR2 as SYDVKM. There are 13 residues in the CDR3. Trimming removed 3 bases from V and 12 bases from J, with 15 bases in between. Here the CDR3 DNA reads TGTGCCAGCAGTTTCACCCCCCTCCGAGGGCAGTTCTTC. Translation gives CASSFTPLRGQFF.

V and J are TRBV12-5 and TRBJ2-1; D is perhaps TRBD2 (5 bases). V lost 5 bases and J lost 8, with 13 bases in between. This CDR3 comprises 13 residues. Germline V gives CDR1 LGHNT, CDR2 FRNRAP. CDR3 bases: TGTGCTAGTGGTCTCCGGAGAGCGGATGAGCAGTTCTTC. It encodes CASGLRRADEQFF.

The chain has TRBV21-1 and TRBJ2-4; the table assigns TRBD1, which was not confirmed against the DNA. TRBV21-1 counts as a pseudogene. The CDR3 consists of 19 residues. This CDR3 reads CASSPRGQGAFMAKNIQYF. CDR3 DNA sequence: TGTGCCAGCAGCCCCCGGGGACAGGGGGCTTTTATGGCCAAAAACATTCAGTACTTC.

The V gene is TRBV9, the J gene TRBJ2-3, with a possible D match to TRBD1 (6 bases). The V end was cut by 3 bases, the J end by 4 bases, with 12 bases between. Germline loops: CDR1 SGDLS, CDR2 YYNGEE. CDR3 length: 14 residues. The CDR3 bases are TGTGCCAGCAGCGGGACAGATCGAGCAGATACGCAGTATTTT. Residues: CASSGTDRADTQYF.

The chain employs TRBV7-6 and TRBJ2-2, with a tentative D call TRBD1 (6 bases). Germline CDR1 SGHVS, CDR2 FNYEAQ. CDR3 length: 16 residues. V was pared by 4 bases and J by 4 bases, with 16 bases between. As DNA, the CDR3 is TGTGCCAGCAGCTGGGCGGCAGGGGATATCACCGGGGAGCTGTTTTTT. Protein product: CASSWAAGDITGELFF.

The chain combines TRBV27 with TRBJ1-2, with TRBD1 identical over 8 bases. The CDR3 is 13 amino acids. Per germline, CDR1 MNHEY and CDR2 SMNVEV (reference sequence). The V segment lost 3 bases and the J segment 4 bases; nucleotides outside the gene matches: 1. CDR3 DNA: TGTGCCAGCAGTTTGACAGGGGCCTATGGCTACACCTTC. Residues: CASSLTGAYGYTF.

The chain employs TRBV29-1 and TRBJ2-7; a possible D gene is TRBD2 (6 bases). The V gene lost 7 bases and the J gene lost 4 bases, with 20 bases spanning the gap. Germline V gives CDR1 SQVTM, CDR2 ANQGSEA. There are 14 residues in the CDR3. The CDR3 spells CSALRRGLTYEQYF. CDR3 DNA: TGCAGCGCCCTTAGGCGGGGACTCACATACGAGCAGTACTTC.

In DNA form, the CDR3 reads TGCGCCAGCAGCTCGGACATCTACGAGCAGTACTTC. It translates to CASSSDIYEQYF. The rearrangement links TRBV5-1 to TRBJ2-7; tentatively, D is TRBD1 (5 bases). Trimming took off 3 bases at V and 3 bases at J, with 7 bases between the two ends. The CDR3 has 12 amino acids. The germline CDR1 and CDR2 sequences are SGHRS and YFSETQ.

The chain carries TRBV28 and TRBJ2-5; 8 bases are shared with TRBD2. Germline V gives CDR1 MDHEN, CDR2 SYDVKM. The CDR3 is made up of 13 amino acids. The junction had 4 bases not matched to a gene; V was cut back by 5 bases and J by 5 bases. CDR3 sequence (DNA): TGTGCCAGCAGTCCTAGCGGGTCCGAGACCCAGTACTTC. Translated: CASSPSGSETQYF.

The chain employs TRBV7-3 and TRBJ2-5; a possible D gene is TRBD2 (5 bases). Germline V gene lookup returns CDR1 SGHTA and CDR2 FQGTGA. V was trimmed by 1 base and J by 11 bases, leaving 14 bases between them. The CDR3 has 13 residues. CDR3 protein: CASSLIGRGSQYF. CDR3 in DNA: TGTGCCAGCAGCTTAATTGGGAGAGGCTCGCAGTACTTC. The variable domain in full, with the rest retrieved from reference TRBV7-3 and TRBJ2-5, is GAGVSQTPSNKVTEKGKYVELRCDPISGHTALYWYRQSLGQGPEFLIYFQGTGAADDSGLPNDRFFAVRPEGSVSTLKIQRTERGDSAVYLCASSLIGRGSQYFGPGTRLLVL.

V usage is TRBV11-2 and J usage is TRBJ2-7; TRBD2 agrees at 13 bases. The CDR3 is made up of 16 amino acids. Germline V CDR1 and CDR2: SGHAT, FQNNGV. J was trimmed by 0 bases and V by 5 bases; bases with no gene match: 4. The CDR3 nucleotides read TGTGCCAGCAGCCAGGGACTAGCGGGACTCTCCTACGAGCAGTACTTC. Protein: CASSQGLAGLSYEQYF.

The V and J genes are TRBV25-1 and TRBJ1-5; D gene uncertain. The CDR3 totals 12 residues. The germline gives CDR1 MGHDK, CDR2 SYGVNS. Trimming removed 2 bases at V and 6 bases at J, with 5 bases between. The CDR3 nucleotides read TGTGCCAGCAGTGAAGGCCGTCAGCCCCAGCATTTT. Protein product: CASSEGRQPQHF.

The rearrangement joins TRBV5-1 to TRBJ2-5; 7 positions agree with TRBD1. Looked up from germline, CDR1 is SGHRS and CDR2 is YFSETQ. V shed 4 bases, J shed 5 bases, and the junction held 8 bases outside the gene matches. The CDR3 runs 14 residues. The CDR3 spells CASSPSSRGETQYF. The CDR3 DNA sequence: TGCGCCAGCAGCCCGTCGAGCAGGGGGGAGACCCAGTACTTC.

This chain links TRBV19 with TRBJ1-2; possible D gene TRBD1, 5 bases. CDR1 and CDR2 from the germline V gene are LNHDA and SQIVND (reference sequence). V lost 4 bases, J lost 5 bases, and 11 bases lay in between. CDR3 size: 13 residues. DNA for the CDR3: TGTGCCAGTAGTAGCCAGGGTTGGTATGGCTACACCTTC. This sequence encodes CASSSQGWYGYTF. Together with reference TRBV19 and TRBJ1-2, the CDR3 gives the full variable domain: DGGITQSPKYLFRKEGQNVTLSCEQNLNHDAMYWYRQDPGQGLRLIYYSQIVNDFQKGDIAEGYSVSREKKESFPLTVTSAQKNPTAFYLCASSSQGWYGYTFGSGTRLTVV.

The rearrangement joins TRBV10-1 to TRBJ2-1, with 8 bases that match TRBD1. CDR3 length equals 15 residues. Germline CDR1 and CDR2: WNHNN and SYGVQD (reference sequence). The V segment lost 3 bases and the J segment 1 base; nucleotides outside the gene matches: 2. The CDR3 is CASSETGGSYNEQFF. CDR3 nucleotides: TGCGCCAGCAGTGAAACAGGGGGGTCCTACAATGAGCAGTTCTTC.

This rearrangement joins TRBV19 to TRBJ2-3; TRBD2 agrees at 14 bases. This CDR3 region has 15 residues. Germline V gene sequence: CDR1 LNHDA, CDR2 SQIVND (reference sequence). The junction had 1 base not matched to a gene; V was cut back by 3 bases and J by 5 bases. CDR3 region: CASSIGTSGGDTQYF. CDR3 DNA sequence: TGTGCCAGTAGTATCGGGACTAGCGGGGGAGATACGCAGTATTTT.

The V gene is TRBV13, the J gene TRBJ1-4; D possibly corresponds to TRBD1 (5 bases). V lost 4 bases and J 6 bases, leaving 18 bases between the germline ends. The CDR3 loop spans 16 amino acids. Per the germline V gene, CDR1 is PRHDT and CDR2 is FYEKMQ (reference sequence). The CDR3 DNA is TGTGCCAGCAGCTCTCCGGACGGGGGGGGTTATGAAAAACTGTTTTTT. It is translated as CASSSPDGGGYEKLFF.